Sequencing of this T cell receptor (beta chain) was carried out in a study of blood T cells in healthy people across ages. General observations from the study: The authors considered diversity estimates from one million T cells to be underestimates. Naive T cell percentage by flow cytometry tracked strongly with beta diversity.

Germline values: CDR1 SGHKS, CDR2 YYEKEE (reference sequence). The length of the CDR3 is 15 residues. The V and J ends lost 0 bases and 5 bases, in that order; junction bases with no gene match: 6. With respect to this clonotype: Its antigen is not identified.

The second PCR ran roughly 6 to 11 cycles with a sample-barcoded 5' primer and J-beta primers. TCRdb re-called the 5' RACE reads through MiXCR, storing one row per CDR3 protein. The sample lists over 950,000 distinct CDR3 sequences, 45% to 60% occurring once. The sequence was obtained from a woman aged 55-75 years in good health. The chain joins TRBV5-5 to TRBJ1-2, with 8 positions matching TRBD1. Sequenced sample: blood. CDR3 residues: CASSLGTGPSYGYTF. The CDR3 nucleotides are TGTGCCAGCAGCTTGGGGACAGGGCCTAGTTATGGCTACACCTTC.